This TCR beta chain comes out of a study of T-cell memory formation after mild COVID-19. Study details: Largely, the TCR clusters proved donor specific.

V was shortened by 4 bases and J by 0 bases, with 4 bases between the two germline ends. CDR3 length equals 13 residues. Germline V gene data show CDR1 as SGHTA and CDR2 as FQGNSA. MiXCR, applied by TCRdb to the 5' RACE reads, yields one record per CDR3 protein. The sample carries about 560,000 distinct CDR3 sequences, 17% recorded once. Regarding this clonotype: The antigen is not known.

Study observations and caveats: Contracting CD4+ clones were located mainly in CM and EM, and CD8+ clones in EMRA. Several responding clones turned up in pre-infection memory, indicating that cross-reactive memory may have taken part.

The chain uses TRBV7-2 and TRBJ1-3; D gene uncertain. Material: PBMCs or a T cell subset sorted from them (not recorded which). The TCR sequence derives from an adult woman who had mild COVID-19 (a few samples of this study predate the infection). Cell type and time point are not known. The chain's CDR3 is CASSYHSGNTIYF. Written as DNA, the CDR3 is TGTGCCAGCAGCTACCACTCTGGAAACACCATATATTTT.